The T cell receptor (beta chain) described here comes from a study of T cells in Graves' hyperthyroidism and ophthalmopathy. Amplification yielded TCR beta CDR3 regions, with RNA transcripts as the source. In the first-round RT-PCR of the TCR CDR3, the HTBI primer set was used. TCRdb re-called the multiplex PCR reads with MiXCR, one entry per CDR3 protein. The sample contains approximately 530,000 distinct CDR3 sequences, 15% to 20% of which appear only once. This clonotype was seen many times. Enrolled ophthalmopathy patients presented with a Clinical Activity Score of at least 3, a NOSPECS grade of at least 4, and disease duration under 3 months. Using more than 7.5 ml of fresh peripheral blood, PBMCs were prepared. Trimming removed 1 base at V and 5 bases at J, with 11 bases between. Germline V gives CDR1 DFQATT, CDR2 SNEGSKA (reference sequence). This CDR3 region has 13 residues.

The receptor was isolated from a man between 35 and 55 years old with Graves' ophthalmopathy. Specimen: blood. V and J are TRBV20-1 and TRBJ2-5; tentatively, D is TRBD2 (6 bases). The chain's CDR3 is CSARGDWEETQYF. The CDR3 bases are TGCAGTGCTAGAGGGGACTGGGAGGAGACCCAGTACTTC.